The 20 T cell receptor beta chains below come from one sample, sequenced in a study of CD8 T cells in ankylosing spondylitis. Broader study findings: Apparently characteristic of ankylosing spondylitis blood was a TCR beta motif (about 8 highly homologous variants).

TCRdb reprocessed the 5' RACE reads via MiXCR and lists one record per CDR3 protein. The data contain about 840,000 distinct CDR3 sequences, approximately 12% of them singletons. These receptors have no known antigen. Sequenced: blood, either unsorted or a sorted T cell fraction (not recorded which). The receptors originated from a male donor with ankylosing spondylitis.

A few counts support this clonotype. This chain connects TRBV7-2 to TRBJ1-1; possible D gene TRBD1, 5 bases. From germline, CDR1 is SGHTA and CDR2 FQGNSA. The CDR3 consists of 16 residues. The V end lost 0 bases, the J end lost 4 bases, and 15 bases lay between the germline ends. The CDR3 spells CASSLARQGLGTEAFF. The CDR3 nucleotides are TGTGCCAGCAGCTTAGCGAGGCAGGGATTGGGCACTGAAGCTTTCTTT.

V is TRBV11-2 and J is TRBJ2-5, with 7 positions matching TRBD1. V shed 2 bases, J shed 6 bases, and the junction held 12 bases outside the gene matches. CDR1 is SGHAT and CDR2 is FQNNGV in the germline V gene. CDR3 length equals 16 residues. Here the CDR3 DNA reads TGTGCCAGCAGCTTATCGGGACAGACTACAAGAAAGACCCAGTACTTC. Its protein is CASSLSGQTTRKTQYF. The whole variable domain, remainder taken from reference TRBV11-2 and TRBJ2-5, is EAGVAQSPRYKIIEKRQSVAFWCNPISGHATLYWYQQILGQGPKLLIQFQNNGVVDDSQLPKDRFSAERLKGVDSTLKIQPAKLEDSAVYLCASSLSGQTTRKTQYFGPGTRLLVL.

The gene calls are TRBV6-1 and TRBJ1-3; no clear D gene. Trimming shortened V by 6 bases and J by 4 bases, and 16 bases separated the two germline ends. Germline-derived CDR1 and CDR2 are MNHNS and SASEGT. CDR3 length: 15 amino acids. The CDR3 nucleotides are TGTGCCAGCAGCTCCATGTCTTACACGGGAAACACCATATATTTT. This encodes CASSSMSYTGNTIYF.

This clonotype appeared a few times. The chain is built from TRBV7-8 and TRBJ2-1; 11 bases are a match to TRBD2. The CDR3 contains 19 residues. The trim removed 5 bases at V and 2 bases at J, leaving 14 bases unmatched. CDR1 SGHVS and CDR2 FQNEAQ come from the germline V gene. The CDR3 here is CASSATGTSGKEPYNEQFF. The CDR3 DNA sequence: TGTGCCAGCAGCGCTACCGGGACTAGCGGTAAGGAACCCTACAATGAGCAGTTCTTC.

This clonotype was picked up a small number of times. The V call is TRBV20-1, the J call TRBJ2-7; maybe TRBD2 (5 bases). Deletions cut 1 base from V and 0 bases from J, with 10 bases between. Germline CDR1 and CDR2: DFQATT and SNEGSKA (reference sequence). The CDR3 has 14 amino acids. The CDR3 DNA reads TGCAGTGCTAGAGGAAGAGGGATCTCCTACGAGCAGTACTTC. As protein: CSARGRGISYEQYF.

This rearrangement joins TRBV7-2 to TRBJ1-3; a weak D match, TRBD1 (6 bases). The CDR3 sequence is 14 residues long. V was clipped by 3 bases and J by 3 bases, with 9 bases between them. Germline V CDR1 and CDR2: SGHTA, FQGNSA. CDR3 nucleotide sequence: TGTGCCAGCAGCTTCAGGGGTGGTGGAAACACCATATATTTT. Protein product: CASSFRGGGNTIYF.

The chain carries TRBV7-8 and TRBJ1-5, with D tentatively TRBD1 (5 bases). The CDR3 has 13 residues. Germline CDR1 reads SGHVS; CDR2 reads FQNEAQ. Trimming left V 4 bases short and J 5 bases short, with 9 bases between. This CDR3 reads CASSWGLYQPQHF. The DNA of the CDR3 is TGTGCCAGCAGCTGGGGCCTATATCAGCCCCAGCATTTT.

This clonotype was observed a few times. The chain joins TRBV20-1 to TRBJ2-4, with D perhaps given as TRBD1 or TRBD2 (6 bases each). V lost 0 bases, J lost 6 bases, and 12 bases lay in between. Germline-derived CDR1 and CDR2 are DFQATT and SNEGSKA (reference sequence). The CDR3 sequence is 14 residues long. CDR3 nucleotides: TGCAGTGCTAGAGAAGGGGGGACTTTAAACATTCAGTACTTC. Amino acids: CSAREGGTLNIQYF.

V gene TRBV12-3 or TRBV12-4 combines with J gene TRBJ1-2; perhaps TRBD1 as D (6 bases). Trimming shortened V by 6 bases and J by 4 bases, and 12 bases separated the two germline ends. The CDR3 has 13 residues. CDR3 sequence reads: CASSRTALYGYTF. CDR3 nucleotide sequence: TGTGCCAGCAGCAGGACAGCCCTCTATGGCTACACCTTC.

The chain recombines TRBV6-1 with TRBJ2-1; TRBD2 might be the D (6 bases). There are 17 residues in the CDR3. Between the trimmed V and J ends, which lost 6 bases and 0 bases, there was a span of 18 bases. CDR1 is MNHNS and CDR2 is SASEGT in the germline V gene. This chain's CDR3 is CASSMRGGYDSYNEQFF. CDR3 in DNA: TGTGCCAGCAGCATGCGTGGGGGGTATGACTCCTACAATGAGCAGTTCTTC.

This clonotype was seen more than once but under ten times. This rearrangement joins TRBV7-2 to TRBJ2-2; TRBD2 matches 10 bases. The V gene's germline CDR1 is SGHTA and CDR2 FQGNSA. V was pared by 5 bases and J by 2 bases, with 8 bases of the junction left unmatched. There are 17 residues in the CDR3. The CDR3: CASSRNSGGTNTGELFF. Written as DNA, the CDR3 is TGTGCCAGCAGCCGGAATAGCGGGGGGACAAACACCGGGGAGCTGTTTTTT.

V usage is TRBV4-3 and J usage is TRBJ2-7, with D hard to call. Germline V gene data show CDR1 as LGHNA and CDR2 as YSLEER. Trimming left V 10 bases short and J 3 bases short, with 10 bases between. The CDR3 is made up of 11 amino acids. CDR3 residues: CATSLNYEQYF. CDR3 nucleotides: TGCGCCACCTCTTTGAACTACGAGCAGTACTTC.

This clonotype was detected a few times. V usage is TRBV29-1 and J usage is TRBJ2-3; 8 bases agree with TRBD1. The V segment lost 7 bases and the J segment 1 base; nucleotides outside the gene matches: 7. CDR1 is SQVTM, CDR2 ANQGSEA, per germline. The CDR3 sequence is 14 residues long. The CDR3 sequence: CSARRGQRTDTQYF. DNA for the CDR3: TGCAGCGCCCGCAGGGGGCAGCGCACAGATACGCAGTATTTT.

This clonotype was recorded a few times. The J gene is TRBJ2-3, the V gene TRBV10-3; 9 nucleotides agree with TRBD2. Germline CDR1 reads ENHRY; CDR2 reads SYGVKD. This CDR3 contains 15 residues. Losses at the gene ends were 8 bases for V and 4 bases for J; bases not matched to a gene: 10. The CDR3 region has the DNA TGTGCCATCTCCCGGGCGGGAGGGCAATCAGATACGCAGTATTTT. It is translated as CAISRAGGQSDTQYF.

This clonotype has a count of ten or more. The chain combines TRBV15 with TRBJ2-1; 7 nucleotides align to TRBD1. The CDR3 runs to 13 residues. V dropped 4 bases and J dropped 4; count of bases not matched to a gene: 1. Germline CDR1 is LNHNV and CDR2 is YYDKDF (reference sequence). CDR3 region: CATSKGQYNEQFF. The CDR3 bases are TGTGCCACCAGCAAGGGACAGTACAATGAGCAGTTCTTC. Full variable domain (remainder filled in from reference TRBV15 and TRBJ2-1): DAMVIQNPRYQVTQFGKPVTLSCSQTLNHNVMYWYQQKSSQAPKLLFHYYDKDFNNEADTPDNFQSRRPNTSFCFLDIRSPGLGDTAMYLCATSKGQYNEQFFGPGTRLTVL.

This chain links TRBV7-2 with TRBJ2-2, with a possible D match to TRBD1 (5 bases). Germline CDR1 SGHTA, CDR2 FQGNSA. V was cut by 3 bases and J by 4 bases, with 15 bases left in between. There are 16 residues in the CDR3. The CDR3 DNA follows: TGTGCCAGCAGCTTTCCTGCAGGGCAGGGCACCGGGGAGCTGTTTTTT. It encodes CASSFPAGQGTGELFF.

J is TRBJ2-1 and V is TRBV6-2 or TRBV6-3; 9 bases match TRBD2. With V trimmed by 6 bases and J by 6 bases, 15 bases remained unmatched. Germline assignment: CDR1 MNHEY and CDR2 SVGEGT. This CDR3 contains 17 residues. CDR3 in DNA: TGTGCCAGCAGGAACCCGCTAGCGGGGCCCAAATTCAATGAGCAGTTCTTC. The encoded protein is CASRNPLAGPKFNEQFF.

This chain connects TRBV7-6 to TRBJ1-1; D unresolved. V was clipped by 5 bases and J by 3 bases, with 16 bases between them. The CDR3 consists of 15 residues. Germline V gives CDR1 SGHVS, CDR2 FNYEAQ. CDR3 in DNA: TGTGCCAGCAGCCCGTCCGGACCTAGGGACACTGAAGCTTTCTTT. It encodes CASSPSGPRDTEAFF. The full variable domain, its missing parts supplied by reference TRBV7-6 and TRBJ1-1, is GAGVSQSPRYKVTKRGQDVALRCDPISGHVSLYWYRQALGQGPEFLTYFNYEAQQDKSGLPNDRFSAERPEGSISTLTIQRTEQRDSAMYRCASSPSGPRDTEAFFGQGTRLTVV.

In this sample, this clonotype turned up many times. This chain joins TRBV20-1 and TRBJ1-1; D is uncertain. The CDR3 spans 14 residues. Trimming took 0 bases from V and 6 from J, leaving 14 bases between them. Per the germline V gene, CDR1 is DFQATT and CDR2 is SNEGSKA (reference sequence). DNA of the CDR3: TGCAGTGCTAGAGATAGGAGAGGGATGGCTGAAGCTTTCTTT. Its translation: CSARDRRGMAEAFF.

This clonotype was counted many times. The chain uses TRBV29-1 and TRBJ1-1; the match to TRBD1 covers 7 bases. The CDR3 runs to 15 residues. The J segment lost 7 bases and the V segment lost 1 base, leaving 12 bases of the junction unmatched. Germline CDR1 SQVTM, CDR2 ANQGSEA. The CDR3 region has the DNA TGCAGCGTTGAAGTCCGACAGGGCGCGGCGTTTGAAGCTTTCTTT. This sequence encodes CSVEVRQGAAFEAFF.